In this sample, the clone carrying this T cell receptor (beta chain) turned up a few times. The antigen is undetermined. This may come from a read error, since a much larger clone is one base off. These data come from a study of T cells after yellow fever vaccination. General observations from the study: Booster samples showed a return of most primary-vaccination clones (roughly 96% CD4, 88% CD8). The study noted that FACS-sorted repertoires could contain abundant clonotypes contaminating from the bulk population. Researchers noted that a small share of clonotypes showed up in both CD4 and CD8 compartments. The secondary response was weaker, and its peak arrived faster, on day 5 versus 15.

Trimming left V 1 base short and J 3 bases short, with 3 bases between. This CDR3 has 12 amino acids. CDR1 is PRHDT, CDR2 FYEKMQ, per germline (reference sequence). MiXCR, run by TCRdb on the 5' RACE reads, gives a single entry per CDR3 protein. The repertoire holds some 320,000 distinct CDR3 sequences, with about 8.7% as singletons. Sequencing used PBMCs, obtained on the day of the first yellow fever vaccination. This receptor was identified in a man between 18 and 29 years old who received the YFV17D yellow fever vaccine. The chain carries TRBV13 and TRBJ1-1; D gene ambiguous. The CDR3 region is CASSLEHTEAFF. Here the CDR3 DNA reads TGTGCCAGCAGCTTAGAGCACACTGAAGCTTTCTTT.